This T cell receptor beta chain was identified during a study of CD8+ T cells in alopecia areata. Study-wide context: Female C3H/HeJ mice aged roughly 7-11 weeks received skin from roughly 6-13-month-old C3H/HeJ donors with spontaneous alopecia.

The V gene lost 9 bases and the J gene lost 3 bases, with 12 bases spanning the gap. Germline V gene data show CDR1 as FNHDT and CDR2 as SITEND (reference sequence). The CDR3 is 13 amino acids. TCR sequencing used cDNA made by reverse transcription of extracted RNA. Using immunoSEQ multiplex PCR, the repertoire was profiled, and TCRdb retains in-frame clones only, with some absent. Recorded here are roughly 120,000 clones, with no singletons, and the ten leading clones hold around 19%. Study-level results: Normal skin contains resident alphabeta T cells, and these are also sequenced in scalp samples.

A few counts support this clone. Its antigen is undetermined. Mouse gene names and germline throughout. The read ends 4 residues shy of where the CDR3 ends; the end is completed using the germline J gene. V gene TRBV19 combines with J gene TRBJ2-2; tentatively, D is TRBD2 (7 bases). Sequencing used lesional skin. The receptor's source is a C3H/HeJ mouse with alopecia areata. The strain is characterized by the MHC haplotype H2-k. The CDR3 spells CAILGADTGQLYF. The covered CDR3 bases are TGTGCCATCCTGGGGGCGGACACCGGG.